A single sample is the source of the 21 T cell receptor beta chains below, sequenced in a study of CD8 T cells in ankylosing spondylitis. Whole-study results and caveats: Among TCR beta sequences, a motif of several highly homologous variants appeared characteristic of ankylosing spondylitis blood.

Antigens of these TCRs are unknown. MiXCR was run by TCRdb on the 5' RACE reads, yielding one entry per CDR3 protein. This table has fewer than 550,000 distinct CDR3 sequences, roughly 5% appearing once. The source material was blood, either unsorted or a sorted T cell fraction (not recorded which). These receptors all stem from a male donor with ankylosing spondylitis.

V gene TRBV6-1 combines with J gene TRBJ2-7; D unresolved. The CDR3 contains 13 residues. The germline V and J ends were trimmed by 3 bases and 4 bases, with 10 bases remaining between them. CDR1 is MNHNS and CDR2 is SASEGT in the germline V gene. The CDR3 bases are TGTGCCAGCAGTGAGGAACATTGGTACGAGCAGTACTTC. Translated, it gives CASSEEHWYEQYF.

V gene TRBV4-3 combines with J gene TRBJ2-2, with D possibly being TRBD2 (5 bases). This CDR3 has 16 amino acids. CDR1 is LGHNA and CDR2 is YSLEER in the germline V gene. V gave up 0 bases and J gave up 5 bases, with 13 bases separating them. CDR3: CASSQDELARTGELFF. CDR3 DNA sequence: TGCGCCAGCAGCCAAGATGAGCTAGCTAGGACCGGGGAGCTGTTTTTT.

This clonotype was found many times. CDR3 protein: CASSFGGNEQFF. The CDR3, as DNA: TGCGCCAGCAGCTTTGGTGGCAATGAGCAGTTCTTC. The V call is TRBV5-1, the J call TRBJ2-1; D remains ambiguous. The CDR3 loop spans 12 amino acids. V lost 2 bases and J lost 6, with 6 bases in between. The germline V gene encodes CDR1 SGHRS and CDR2 YFSETQ.

In its sample, this clonotype was seen a few times. The chain carries TRBV4-1 and TRBJ2-7; TRBD2 matches at 9 bases. V gave up 4 bases and J gave up 2 bases; unmatched junction bases: 6. The CDR3 contains 15 residues. Germline V gene sequence: CDR1 MGHRA, CDR2 YSYEKL. Here the CDR3 DNA reads TGCGCCAGCAGCCCGAGGACTAGCGCAACCTACGAGCAGTACTTC. Its protein product is CASSPRTSATYEQYF.

Ten or more counts support this clonotype. The chain is built from TRBV12-3 or TRBV12-4 and TRBJ1-4, with TRBD1 matching 7 bases. The CDR3 is 15 amino acids. With 7 bases clipped from V and 5 bases from J, the junction kept 10 bases outside the gene matches. The CDR3 loop is CASTEQSGQNEKLFF. CDR3 nucleotide sequence: TGTGCCAGCACTGAACAATCGGGACAGAATGAAAAACTGTTTTTT.

Concerning this clonotype itself: The junction does not match germline at one end; this may be a read error. The chain has TRBV29-1 and TRBJ1-1; D is undetermined. Germline V gene sequence: CDR1 SQVTM, CDR2 ANQGSEA. The CDR3 totals 11 residues. This CDR3 is CSVEGNTDAFF. CDR3 nucleotide sequence: TGCAGCGTTGAGGGAAACACTGACGCTTTCTTT.

Many counts were recorded for this clonotype. This sequence joins TRBV7-9 and TRBJ2-7; 7 bases are a match to TRBD2. CDR3 length: 15 residues. The V gene's germline CDR1 is SEHNR and CDR2 FQNEAQ (reference sequence). The ends lost 6 bases at V and 3 bases at J; junction bases unmatched: 11. The CDR3 reads CASSRGLGIFYEQYF. The CDR3 DNA reads TGTGCCAGCAGTAGAGGACTAGGAATTTTCTACGAGCAGTACTTC.

In its sample, this clonotype was seen many times. The chain joins TRBV12-3 or TRBV12-4 to TRBJ1-1; D is ambiguous. Trimming pared 1 base from V and 1 base from J, leaving 10 bases between. There are 15 residues in the CDR3. The CDR3 reads CASSLGAAGNTEAFF. The CDR3 region has the DNA TGTGCCAGCAGTTTAGGTGCAGCGGGGAACACTGAAGCTTTCTTT.

This clonotype appeared many times. The chain is built from TRBV20-1 and TRBJ2-5; TRBD1 aligns across 10 bases. In germline, CDR1 is DFQATT, CDR2 SNEGSKA (reference sequence). CDR3 length: 11 residues. The V segment lost 7 bases and the J segment 4 bases; nucleotides outside the gene matches: 0. The DNA for the CDR3 is TGCAGTGGACAGGGGGCAGAGACCCAGTACTTC. This encodes CSGQGAETQYF.

This clonotype was detected many times. The rearrangement links TRBV5-1 to TRBJ2-5; 7 positions match TRBD1. CDR3 length: 14 amino acids. From germline, CDR1 is SGHRS and CDR2 YFSETQ. V shed 6 bases and J 2 bases; nucleotides not matched to a gene: 7. As DNA, the CDR3 is TGCGCCAGCAAGGAAACAGGGGAGCAAGAGACCCAGTACTTC. Encoded protein: CASKETGEQETQYF.

This clonotype showed up many times. Here the CDR3 DNA reads TGCGCCAGCAGCAGGGACGGCTTTAACACTGAAGCTTTCTTT. It codes for CASSRDGFNTEAFF. The chain is built from TRBV4-1 and TRBJ1-1; weak D call: TRBD1 (5 bases). Trimming removed 5 bases at V and 2 bases at J, with 12 bases between. Germline V gene lookup returns CDR1 MGHRA and CDR2 YSYEKL. The CDR3 is 14 residues long.

There are many counts of this clonotype. This chain connects TRBV5-1 to TRBJ2-3; D is unclear. The CDR3 runs 15 residues. Trimming left V 0 bases short and J 2 bases short, with 10 bases between. The germline V gene encodes CDR1 SGHRS and CDR2 YFSETQ. CDR3 nucleotide sequence: TGCGCCAGCAGCTTGGGGGCCGAGGTCACAGATACGCAGTATTTT. This codes for CASSLGAEVTDTQYF.

The chain couples TRBV6-1 to TRBJ2-6; TRBD1 matches at 7 bases. V dropped 7 bases and J dropped 1; count of bases not matched to a gene: 13. From germline, CDR1 is MNHNS and CDR2 SASEGT. This CDR3 is 18 amino acids long. CDR3 DNA: TGTGCCAGCAACCTTCAAGGGACAGCCCATTCTGGGGCCAACGTCCTGACTTTC. Its protein product is CASNLQGTAHSGANVLTF.

This clonotype has ten or more counts. The rearrangement uses TRBV11-2 and TRBJ1-1; the D is unclear. Trimming left V 3 bases short and J 1 base short, with 6 bases between. Germline CDR1 reads SGHAT; CDR2 reads FQNNGV. The CDR3 sequence is 13 residues long. CDR3 sequence (DNA): TGTGCCAGCAGCTTCGTCCCGAACACTGAAGCTTTCTTT. As protein: CASSFVPNTEAFF.

This clonotype was detected many times. The V and J genes are TRBV5-6 and TRBJ2-3, with 9 nucleotides matching TRBD1. The CDR3 loop spans 13 amino acids. Trimming at V came to 3 bases and at J to 6 bases, leaving 2 bases not matched to a gene. Germline assignment: CDR1 SGHDT and CDR2 YYEEEE. CDR3 residues: CASSSTGGDTQYF. The CDR3 DNA reads as TGTGCCAGCAGCTCGACAGGGGGGGATACGCAGTATTTT.

In its sample, this clonotype was seen a few times. This chain joins TRBV7-8 and TRBJ2-1, with 7 bases that match TRBD1. Germline V gene data show CDR1 as SGHVS and CDR2 as FQNEAQ. The CDR3 is made up of 16 amino acids. Trimming removed 5 bases from V and 4 bases from J; junction bases left unmatched: 11. The CDR3 is CASSQKTGTAYNEQFF. Here the CDR3 DNA reads TGTGCCAGCAGCCAGAAAACCGGGACAGCTTACAATGAGCAGTTCTTC.

This clonotype was counted only a few times. The genes are TRBV20-1 and TRBJ2-7; 10 bases fit TRBD2. CDR1 and CDR2 from the germline V gene are DFQATT and SNEGSKA (reference sequence). The trim removed 0 bases at V and 6 bases at J, leaving 5 bases unmatched. This CDR3 comprises 14 residues. The CDR3 region is CSARDMGTSVEQYF. The CDR3 DNA follows: TGCAGTGCTAGAGATATGGGGACTAGCGTCGAGCAGTACTTC.

Regarding this clonotype: This may arise from a read error, as a much more abundant clone is one base away. The V gene is TRBV29-1, the J gene TRBJ1-4; 10 bases agree with TRBD1. Germline V gene lookup returns CDR1 SQVTM and CDR2 ANQGSEA. The CDR3 is made up of 18 amino acids. With 5 bases clipped from V and 4 bases from J, the junction kept 16 bases outside the gene matches. CDR3 loop: CSVLGLTGQGTNNEKLFF. CDR3 DNA sequence: TGCAGCGTTTTGGGGCTAACGGGACAGGGGACCAATAATGAAAAACTGTTTTTT.

This clonotype showed up many times. V gene TRBV28 combines with J gene TRBJ2-3; D gene ambiguous. The CDR3 is made up of 12 amino acids. V shed 5 bases and J shed 7 bases, with 10 bases lying between them. The germline V gene has CDR1 MDHEN and CDR2 SYDVKM. This chain's CDR3 is CASSAPVNTQYF. CDR3 DNA: TGTGCCAGCAGTGCCCCTGTGAATACGCAGTATTTT.

The chain joins TRBV20-1 to TRBJ2-3, with 9 positions matching TRBD1. Trimming at V came to 0 bases and at J to 7 bases, leaving 11 bases not matched to a gene. There are 16 residues in the CDR3. Per germline, CDR1 DFQATT and CDR2 SNEGSKA (reference sequence). The CDR3 sequence: CSARDSPGQGWYTQYF. The CDR3 bases are TGCAGTGCTAGAGATTCGCCAGGACAGGGGTGGTATACGCAGTATTTT.

CDR3 nucleotides: TGTGCCAGCAGTCGACCCGGACAGGCCGGACACGGGCAGTACTTC. It yields the protein CASSRPGQAGHGQYF. This rearrangement joins TRBV28 to TRBJ2-7; 7 bases agree with TRBD1. Germline CDR1 is MDHEN and CDR2 is SYDVKM. V trimming: 5 bases; J trimming: 9 bases; junction bases outside the gene matches: 16. The CDR3 runs to 15 residues.